These 8 T cell receptor beta chains share one sample of origin, sequenced in a study of brain T cells in children with intractable seizures. The method was immunoSEQ multiplex PCR; TCRdb's version includes in-frame clones alone and lacks a portion of them. The sample lists hundreds of thousands of clones, 93% occurring once. The time point is: blood from clinic visit 5 months post-surgery; TSC patient then seizure free. The sequenced sample was peripheral blood, obtained less than 6 months after surgery. These receptors originate from a boy younger than two with tuberous sclerosis and intractable seizures.

V is TRBV13 and J is TRBJ2-7; a possible D gene is TRBD2 (5 bases). CDR1 is PRHDT and CDR2 is FYEKMQ in the germline V gene (reference sequence). CDR3 length equals 16 residues. Trimming left V 2 bases short and J 1 base short, with 15 bases between. This CDR3 is CASSLSGSTVSYEQYF. The CDR3 DNA reads TGTGCCAGCAGCTTATCGGGGAGTACGGTATCCTACGAGCAGTACTTC.

V usage is TRBV5-1 and J usage is TRBJ2-7; D uncertain. The CDR3 consists of 15 residues. V lost 1 base and J 4 bases, leaving 15 bases between the germline ends. From germline, CDR1 is SGHRS and CDR2 YFSETQ. The CDR3 sequence: CASSLTDLLGYEQYF. The CDR3 nucleotides are TGCGCCAGCAGCTTGACAGACCTTTTAGGGTACGAGCAGTACTTC.

The rearrangement links TRBV6-2 or TRBV6-3 to TRBJ2-1, with a possible D match to TRBD1 (5 bases). Germline assignment: CDR1 MNHEY and CDR2 SVGEGT. This CDR3 is 16 amino acids long. Deletions cut 0 bases from V and 4 bases from J, with 13 bases between. CDR3 sequence: CASSYSSWTPYNEQFF. The CDR3 coding sequence is TGTGCCAGCAGTTACTCGTCGTGGACACCTTACAATGAGCAGTTCTTC.

This clone has more than one count but fewer than ten. This chain connects TRBV6-5 to TRBJ1-3; possibly TRBD1 for D (5 bases). This CDR3 is 13 amino acids long. Between the trimmed V and J ends, which lost 6 bases and 4 bases, there was a span of 10 bases. Germline assignment: CDR1 MNHEY and CDR2 SVGAGI. DNA for the CDR3: TGTGCCAGCAGCTGGGACGGGGGAAACACCATATATTTT. It translates to CASSWDGGNTIYF.

The genes are TRBV7-9 and TRBJ2-7; D perhaps matches TRBD2 (6 bases). Germline CDR1 and CDR2: SEHNR and FQNEAQ (reference sequence). Trimming took 1 base from V and 4 from J, leaving 11 bases between them. This CDR3 comprises 14 residues. The CDR3 is CASSLGVAAYEQYF. The DNA for the CDR3 is TGTGCCAGCAGCTTAGGTGTAGCGGCTTACGAGCAGTACTTC.

The chain carries TRBV12-2 and TRBJ2-3; the D call of TRBD2 is as the table states it, not checked on the DNA. TRBV12-2 is tagged as a pseudogene. The CDR3 is 10 amino acids. The chain's CDR3 is CASRPPSRYF. Here the CDR3 DNA reads TGTGCAAGTCGCCCCCCCTCGAGGTATTTT.

This clone was counted a single time. The chain uses TRBV7-2 and TRBJ2-2, with D unclear. V was shortened by 3 bases and J by 6 bases, with 14 bases between the two germline ends. Germline CDR1 and CDR2: SGHTA and FQGNSA. The CDR3 covers 15 residues. This CDR3 is CASSFRAPRAGELFF. The CDR3 DNA follows: TGTGCCAGCAGCTTCCGGGCCCCTCGGGCCGGGGAGCTGTTTTTT.

Only one count was recorded for this clone. This chain uses TRBV12-3 or TRBV12-4 with TRBJ1-1; 9 bases are shared with TRBD1. This CDR3 comprises 13 residues. Unmatched junction bases numbered 9, after V lost 3 bases and J lost 13 bases. CDR3: CASSLGWTGEDFF. The CDR3 region has the DNA TGTGCCAGCAGTTTGGGGTGGACAGGGGAGGATTTCTTT.